The 19 T cell receptor beta chains presented below share a single source sample, sequenced in a study of blood T cell repertoires in COVID-19. This table comes from immunoSEQ multiplex PCR, and its TCRdb copy is limited to in-frame clones, with some not included. The table shows under 130,000 clones, with approximately 80% occurring only once. The sequenced sample was peripheral blood. The receptor set was obtained from an elderly man with acute or convalescent COVID-19.

This clone was seen only a few times. The chain joins TRBV10-3 to TRBJ1-3, with D tentatively TRBD1 (5 bases). This CDR3 has 16 amino acids. Germline CDR1 ENHRY, CDR2 SYGVKD. The germline V and J ends were trimmed by 5 bases and 4 bases, with 18 bases remaining between them. The CDR3 protein is CAISNPTAGPGNTIYF. The CDR3 nucleotides read TGTGCCATCAGTAACCCTACCGCGGGACCCGGAAACACCATATATTTT.

The chain is built from TRBV7-2 and TRBJ2-5; unclear D gene. The ends were cut back, 1 base at V and 3 bases at J, with 9 bases in the middle. Germline CDR1 SGHTA, CDR2 FQGNSA. This CDR3 is 14 amino acids long. CDR3 DNA sequence: TGTGCCAGCAGCTTAGGGTCAGTAAAAGAGACCCAGTACTTC. As protein: CASSLGSVKETQYF. Using reference TRBV7-2 and TRBJ2-5 for the parts outside the CDR3, the full variable domain is GAGVSQSPSNKVTEKGKDVELRCDPISGHTALYWYRQSLGQGLEFLIYFQGNSAPDKSGLPSDRFSAERTGGSVSTLTIQRTQQEDSAVYLCASSLGSVKETQYFGPGTRLLVL.

The chain has TRBV5-8 and TRBJ1-3; D is unclear. The germline V gene has CDR1 SGHTS and CDR2 YDEGEE. There are 16 residues in the CDR3. Between the trimmed V and J ends, which lost 2 bases and 0 bases, there was a span of 12 bases. CDR3 residues: CASSLPTATSGNTIYF. CDR3 sequence (DNA): TGTGCCAGCAGCTTACCTACAGCTACCTCTGGAAACACCATATATTTT.

This chain connects TRBV10-3 to TRBJ2-3; 9 positions match TRBD2. The J segment lost 1 base and the V segment lost 4 bases, leaving 6 bases of the junction unmatched. Germline V gene sequence: CDR1 ENHRY, CDR2 SYGVKD. The CDR3 runs to 16 residues. The CDR3 protein is CAISAVTSGGTDTQYF. The CDR3 DNA follows: TGTGCCATCAGTGCGGTGACTAGCGGCGGCACAGATACGCAGTATTTT.

This chain links TRBV7-3 with TRBJ1-2; D may be TRBD1 (5 bases). The length of the CDR3 is 13 residues. Germline CDR1 and CDR2: SGHTA and FQGTGA. Trimming left V 2 bases short and J 2 bases short, with 6 bases between. The CDR3 loop reads CASSLGGNYGYTF. The CDR3, as DNA: TGTGCCAGCAGCTTAGGGGGGAACTATGGCTACACCTTC.

This clone occurred a few times. The chain joins TRBV7-2 to TRBJ1-2; D is uncertain. Looked up from germline, CDR1 is SGHTA and CDR2 is FQGNSA. The V end was cut by 5 bases, the J end by 8 bases, with 18 bases between. The CDR3 totals 14 residues. The CDR3, as DNA: TGTGCCAGCAGCGGTTTTATGAGGGCTGAAGGCTACACCTTC. Translating it yields CASSGFMRAEGYTF.

This clone turned up a few times. The V and J genes are TRBV19 and TRBJ1-5, with 9 bases lining up with TRBD1. This CDR3 is 15 amino acids long. Losses at the gene ends were 4 bases for V and 5 bases for J; bases not matched to a gene: 6. The germline V gene has CDR1 LNHDA and CDR2 SQIVND (reference sequence). Here the CDR3 DNA reads TGTGCCAGTAGTACCCAAGGGACAGGGCATCAGCCCCAGCATTTT. It translates to CASSTQGTGHQPQHF.

This chain uses TRBV5-1 with TRBJ1-1; D not resolved. The CDR3 extends over 14 amino acids. Looked up from germline, CDR1 is SGHRS and CDR2 is YFSETQ. V was cut by 2 bases and J by 2 bases, with 10 bases left in between. The CDR3 DNA reads as TGCGCCAGCAGCTTAGTTAGAGGAAACACTGAAGCTTTCTTT. Translation gives CASSLVRGNTEAFF.

The genes are TRBV3-1 (or the pseudogene TRBV3-2) and TRBJ2-3; weak D call: TRBD2 (6 bases). The V gene's germline CDR1 is LGHDT and CDR2 YNNKEL (reference sequence). The length of the CDR3 is 13 residues. V gave up 1 base and J gave up 7 bases, with 9 bases separating them. CDR3 loop: CASSQVAGNTQYF. CDR3 DNA: TGTGCCAGCAGCCAAGTTGCGGGAAATACGCAGTATTTT.

The chain carries TRBV7-2 and TRBJ2-7, with D possibly being TRBD1 (6 bases). The ends were cut back, 5 bases at V and 4 bases at J, with 18 bases in the middle. Germline V gene data show CDR1 as SGHTA and CDR2 as FQGNSA. The CDR3 consists of 15 residues. Here the CDR3 reads CASSLQGQFPYEQYF. CDR3 coding DNA: TGTGCCAGCAGCCTCCAAGGACAGTTCCCATACGAGCAGTACTTC.

The chain has TRBV2 and TRBJ2-3; 7 bases fit TRBD1. Germline lookup yields CDR1 SNHLY and CDR2 FYNNEI. V dropped 8 bases and J dropped 8; count of bases not matched to a gene: 16. This CDR3 contains 15 residues. CDR3 protein: CASEEDRAQIVTQYF. The CDR3 DNA is TGTGCCAGCGAGGAAGACAGGGCCCAGATAGTTACGCAGTATTTT.

The V gene is TRBV27, the J gene TRBJ1-1; D gene uncertain. V was clipped by 3 bases and J by 1 base, with 9 bases between them. Germline loops: CDR1 MNHEY, CDR2 SMNVEV (reference sequence). The CDR3 contains 14 residues. This CDR3 reads CASSLSGGNTEAFF. The CDR3 nucleotides read TGTGCCAGCAGTTTGAGCGGCGGGAACACTGAAGCTTTCTTT.

This chain uses TRBV10-3 with TRBJ2-1; 13 bases fit TRBD2. Germline trimming cut 6 bases from V and 0 bases from J; bases unmatched to any gene: 11. There are 19 residues in the CDR3. Germline CDR1 ENHRY, CDR2 SYGVKD. CDR3 loop: CAISWTSGRSESSYNEQFF. The CDR3 DNA reads as TGTGCCATCAGCTGGACTAGCGGGAGATCGGAGAGCTCCTACAATGAGCAGTTCTTC.

V and J are TRBV19 and TRBJ1-4; tentatively, D is TRBD1 (5 bases). The CDR3 has 14 amino acids. Germline CDR1 reads LNHDA; CDR2 reads SQIVND (reference sequence). Trimming pared 7 bases from V and 4 bases from J, leaving 13 bases between. The CDR3 loop is CASKAPGVNEKLFF. The CDR3 DNA sequence: TGTGCCAGTAAGGCGCCGGGGGTTAATGAAAAACTGTTTTTT.

The chain recombines TRBV5-6 with TRBJ1-6; D is undetermined. V lost 0 bases and J lost 6, with 4 bases in between. The CDR3 length is 13 residues. Germline V gene lookup returns CDR1 SGHDT and CDR2 YYEEEE. CDR3 DNA: TGTGCCAGCAGCTTGGAACTTAATTCACCCCTCCACTTT. Translated: CASSLELNSPLHF.

CDR3 loop: CASGLPLSSYEQYF. In nucleotides, the CDR3 is TGTGCCAGCGGGCTCCCTCTGAGCTCCTACGAGCAGTACTTC. This chain connects TRBV27 to TRBJ2-7; D is unresolved. CDR3 size: 14 residues. V dropped 8 bases and J dropped 0 bases, with 14 bases sitting between them. CDR1 and CDR2 (germline): MNHEY, SMNVEV (reference sequence).

The chain recombines TRBV5-1 with TRBJ1-4; 9 bases agree with TRBD1. V shed 0 bases and J 7 bases; nucleotides not matched to a gene: 10. CDR3 size: 17 residues. Germline lookup yields CDR1 SGHRS and CDR2 YFSETQ. CDR3 DNA sequence: TGCGCCAGCAGCTTGGGGATAGGCGGGACAGGGTTTGAAAAACTGTTTTTT. This encodes CASSLGIGGTGFEKLFF. The whole variable domain, filled in from reference TRBV5-1 and TRBJ1-4, reads KAGVTQTPRYLIKTRGQQVTLSCSPISGHRSVSWYQQTPGQGLQFLFEYFSETQRNKGNFPGRFSGRQFSNSRSEMNVSTLELGDSALYLCASSLGIGGTGFEKLFFGSGTQLSVL.

The genes are TRBV6-5 and TRBJ1-2, with D possibly matching TRBD1 (5 bases). Germline V gives CDR1 MNHEY, CDR2 SVGAGI. Trimming cost V 8 bases and J 4 bases, with 14 bases left between them. This CDR3 comprises 13 residues. The CDR3 coding sequence is TGTGCCAGCCGCCCCCCGGGGGGCTATGGCTACACCTTC. Its translation is CASRPPGGYGYTF.

This sequence joins TRBV7-6 and TRBJ2-6; 9 bases line up with TRBD1. CDR3 length equals 17 residues. CDR1 and CDR2 (germline): SGHVS, FNYEAQ. V lost 5 bases, J lost 2 bases, and 7 bases stayed unmatched. The CDR3 nucleotides read TGTGCCAGCAGCCAGACCGGGACAGGGACTGGGGCCAACGTCCTGACTTTC. Its translation: CASSQTGTGTGANVLTF.